The clone carrying this T cell receptor beta chain was observed a few times. Its antigen is still unknown. This sample was taken from a study of OX40 agonist ivuxolimab in advanced cancers. Study summary: Around 40% of patients had received prior checkpoint inhibitor therapy. Among those treated, three patients had partial responses, one with hepatocellular carcinoma and two with cutaneous melanoma.

Measured with immunoSEQ multiplex PCR; TCRdb has only the in-frame clones, and not every one. This sample has roughly 59,000 clones, with around 82% found just once. V lost 1 base to trimming and J lost 0 bases, with 4 bases between them. The germline gives CDR1 SGHRS, CDR2 YFSETQ. The CDR3 spans 13 residues. Study conclusions and caveats: Circulating CD4+ and CD8+ T cells showed clonal expansion by week 6 at 0.1 to 3.0 mg/kg. Expanded peripheral T cells had an undetermined antigen specificity.

This sequence originates from an adult with an advanced solid tumor such as melanoma, head and neck, liver or kidney cancer. The genes are TRBV5-1 and TRBJ1-1; no clear D. The sequences come from CD4+ or CD8+ T cells sorted from blood, collected in a trial of the OX40 agonist ivuxolimab. DNA for the CDR3: TGCGCCAGCAGCTTGTCAGTGAACACTGAAGCTTTCTTT. It is translated as CASSLSVNTEAFF.